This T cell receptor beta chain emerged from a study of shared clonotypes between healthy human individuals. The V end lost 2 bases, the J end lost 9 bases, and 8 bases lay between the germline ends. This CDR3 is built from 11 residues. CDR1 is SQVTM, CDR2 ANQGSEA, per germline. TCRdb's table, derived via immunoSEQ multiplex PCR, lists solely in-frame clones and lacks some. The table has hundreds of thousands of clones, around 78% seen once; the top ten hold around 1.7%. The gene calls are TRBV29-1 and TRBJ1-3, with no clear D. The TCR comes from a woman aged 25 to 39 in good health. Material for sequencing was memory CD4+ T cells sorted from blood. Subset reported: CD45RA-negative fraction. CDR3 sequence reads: CSVEISGTIYF. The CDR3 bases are TGCAGCGTTGAAATTTCGGGCACCATATATTTT.